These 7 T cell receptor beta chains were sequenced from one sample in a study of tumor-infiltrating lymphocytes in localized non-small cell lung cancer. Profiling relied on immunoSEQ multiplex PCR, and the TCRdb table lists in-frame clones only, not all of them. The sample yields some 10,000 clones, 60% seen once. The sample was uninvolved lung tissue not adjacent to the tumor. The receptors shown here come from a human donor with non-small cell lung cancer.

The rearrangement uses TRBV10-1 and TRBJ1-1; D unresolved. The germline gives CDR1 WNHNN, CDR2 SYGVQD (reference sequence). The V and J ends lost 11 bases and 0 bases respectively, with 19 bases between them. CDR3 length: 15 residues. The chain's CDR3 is CAARRVNTLNTEAFF. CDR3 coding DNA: TGCGCCGCCCGGCGGGTGAACACTTTGAACACTGAAGCTTTCTTT.

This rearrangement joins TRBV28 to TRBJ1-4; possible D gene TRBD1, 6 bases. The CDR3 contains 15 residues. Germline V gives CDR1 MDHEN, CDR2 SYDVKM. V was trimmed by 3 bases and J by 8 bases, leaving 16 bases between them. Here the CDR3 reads CASSFLQGGQEKLFF. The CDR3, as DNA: TGTGCCAGCAGTTTTTTACAGGGAGGGCAGGAAAAACTGTTTTTT. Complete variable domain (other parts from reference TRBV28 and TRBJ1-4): DVKVTQSSRYLVKRTGEKVFLECVQDMDHENMFWYRQDPGLGLRLIYFSYDVKMKEKGDIPEGYSVSREKKERFSLILESASTNQTSMYLCASSFLQGGQEKLFFGSGTQLSVL.

CDR3 loop: CASRPRDRGYGYTF. The DNA of the CDR3 is TGTGCCAGCAGACCCCGGGACAGGGGCTATGGCTACACCTTC. The V gene is TRBV7-2, the J gene TRBJ1-2; 10 bases agree with TRBD1. Germline V gene data show CDR1 as SGHTA and CDR2 as FQGNSA. CDR3 length equals 14 residues. The V gene end was trimmed by 6 bases and the J gene end by 4 bases; junction bases not matched to a gene: 5.

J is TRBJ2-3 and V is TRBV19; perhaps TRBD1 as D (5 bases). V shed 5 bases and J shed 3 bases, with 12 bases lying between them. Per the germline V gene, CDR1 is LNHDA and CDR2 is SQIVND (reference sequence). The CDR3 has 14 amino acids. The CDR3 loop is CASSPRAGTDTQYF. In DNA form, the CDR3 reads TGTGCCAGTAGTCCCCGCGCAGGGACAGATACGCAGTATTTT.

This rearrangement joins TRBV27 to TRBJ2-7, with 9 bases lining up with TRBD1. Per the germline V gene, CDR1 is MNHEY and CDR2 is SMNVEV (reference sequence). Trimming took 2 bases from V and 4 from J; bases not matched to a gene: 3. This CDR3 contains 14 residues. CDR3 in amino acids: CASSLGDRVYEQYF. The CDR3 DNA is TGTGCCAGCAGTTTAGGGGACAGGGTGTACGAGCAGTACTTC.

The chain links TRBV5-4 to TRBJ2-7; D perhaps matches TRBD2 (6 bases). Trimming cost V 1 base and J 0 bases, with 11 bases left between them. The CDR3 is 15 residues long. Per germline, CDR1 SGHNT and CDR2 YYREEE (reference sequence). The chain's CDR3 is CASSLSSASSYEQYF. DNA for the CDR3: TGTGCCAGCAGCTTGTCTAGCGCCAGCTCCTACGAGCAGTACTTC. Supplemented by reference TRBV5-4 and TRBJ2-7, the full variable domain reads ETGVTQSPTHLIKTRGQQVTLRCSSQSGHNTVSWYQQALGQGPQFIFQYYREEENGRGNFPPRFSGLQFPNYSSELNVNALELDDSALYLCASSLSSASSYEQYFGPGTRLTVT.

The CDR3 nucleotides read TGTGCCAGCAGCTTGGGAGGCCCTGGGGGCACTGAAGCTTTCTTT. Its translation is CASSLGGPGGTEAFF. The chain couples TRBV5-4 to TRBJ1-1, with a possible D match to TRBD1 (5 bases). The CDR3 runs 15 residues. Trimming took 0 bases from V and 4 from J, leaving 13 bases between them. The germline V gene encodes CDR1 SGHNT and CDR2 YYREEE (reference sequence). The full variable domain, its missing parts supplied by reference TRBV5-4 and TRBJ1-1, is ETGVTQSPTHLIKTRGQQVTLRCSSQSGHNTVSWYQQALGQGPQFIFQYYREEENGRGNFPPRFSGLQFPNYSSELNVNALELDDSALYLCASSLGGPGGTEAFFGQGTRLTVV.